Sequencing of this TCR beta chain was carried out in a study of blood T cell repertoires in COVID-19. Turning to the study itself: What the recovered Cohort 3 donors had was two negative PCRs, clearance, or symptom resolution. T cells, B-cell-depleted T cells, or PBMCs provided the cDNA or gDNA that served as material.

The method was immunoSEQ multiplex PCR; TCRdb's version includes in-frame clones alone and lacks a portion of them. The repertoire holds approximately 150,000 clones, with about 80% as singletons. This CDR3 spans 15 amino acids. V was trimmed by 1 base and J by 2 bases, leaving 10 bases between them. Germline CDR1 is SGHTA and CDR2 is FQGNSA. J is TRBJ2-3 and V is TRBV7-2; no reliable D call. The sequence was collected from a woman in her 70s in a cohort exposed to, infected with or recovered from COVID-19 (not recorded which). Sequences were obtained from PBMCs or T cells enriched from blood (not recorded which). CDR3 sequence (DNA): TGTGCCAGCAGCTTAGGCACAGTCCTCACAGATACGCAGTATTTT. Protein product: CASSLGTVLTDTQYF.